The sequence of this T cell receptor (beta chain) was determined in a study of vaccination and CD4 T cells after COVID-19. At the level of the study: Investigators stimulated cells with overlapping spike peptides drawn from SARS-CoV-2, HCoV-NL63, HCoV-OC43 and HCoV-229E. Findings of the study overall: Analysis covered relatively few convalescent patients and lacked any early post-infection timepoints.

Specified treatment: roughly ten-day PBMC culture with coronavirus spike peptide pools or control peptides (ViraFEST assay). Prior to the COVID-19 pandemic (2011-2018), the unexposed donor's CD4+ T cells were collected. Cells permitting, SARS-CoV-2 S/N and four cold-coronavirus spikes were tested on unexposed-donor CD4+ T cells. J was trimmed by 7 bases and V by 6 bases; bases with no gene match: 13. Germline V lookup: CDR1 DFQATT, CDR2 SNEGSKA (reference sequence). CDR3 length: 14 residues. Once obtained from cultured CD4+ T cells, the DNA was sequenced using the Oncomine TCR Beta short-read assay. It was from cultured CD4+ T cells that genomic DNA was extracted. TCRdb used MiXCR to reprocess the PCR reads, holding one entry per CDR3 protein. The sample includes approximately 10,000 distinct CDR3 sequences, 35% to 40% of them seen just once. This clonotype was counted only a few times. The antigen remains unidentified.

The sequenced material came from CD4+ T cells from blood, cultured in vitro. J is TRBJ1-1 and V is TRBV20-1, with 8 nucleotides matching TRBD1. The clonotype comes from a human donor in good health. The CDR3 nucleotides read TGCAGTGCCCTGAGACAGGGGTCCCCGAATGAAGCTTTCTTT. Amino acids: CSALRQGSPNEAFF.